The clone carrying this T cell receptor (beta chain) has just a few counts. Its specificity is not known. Per donor, one heparinised blood draw averaged roughly 110 mL. This sample is part of a study of beta chain features in type 1 diabetes. Broader study findings: Fewer junction insertions and more nucleotide deletions appeared in type 1 diabetes patients.

Every isolated RNA sample was fully reverse transcribed, so sequencing captured expressed TCRB transcripts. Profiling relied on immunoSEQ multiplex PCR, and the TCRdb table lists in-frame clones only, not all of them. The data hold 200,000 to 300,000 clones, with 25% to 30% observed a single time. The clonotype originates from a man aged 25-45 years in good health. Sequencing was carried out using central memory CD4+ T cells from blood.

The CDR3 sequence: CASSTSNYGYTF. The CDR3 DNA is TGTGCCAGCAGTACAAGTAACTATGGCTACACCTTC. This sequence joins TRBV2 and TRBJ1-2; D is undetermined. With 5 bases removed from V and 1 base from J, the gap between germline ends came to 5 bases. CDR3 length: 12 amino acids. The germline V gene encodes CDR1 SNHLY and CDR2 FYNNEI. The complete variable domain, with remaining parts taken from reference TRBV2 and TRBJ1-2, reads EPEVTQTPSHQVTQMGQEVILRCVPISNHLYFYWYRQILGQKVEFLVSFYNNEISEKSEIFDDQFSVERPDGSNFTLKIRSTKLEDSAMYFCASSTSNYGYTFGSGTRLTVV.